Shown below are 16 T cell receptor beta chains from a single sample sequenced in a study of blood T cell repertoires in COVID-19. Assay: immunoSEQ multiplex PCR; the TCRdb copy retains only in-frame clones and omits some. This table holds approximately 200,000 clones, 88% found once. The sequenced sample was peripheral blood. Receptor source: a man between 65 and 79 years old with acute or convalescent COVID-19.

This clone is medium-sized (0.01 to 0.1%). This chain uses TRBV19 with TRBJ2-2; 10 bases agree with TRBD2. The CDR3 loop spans 17 amino acids. Germline V gene sequence: CDR1 LNHDA, CDR2 SQIVND (reference sequence). Losses at the gene ends were 5 bases for V and 6 bases for J; bases not matched to a gene: 12. DNA for the CDR3: TGTGCCAGTAGTGCCGTTAGCGGGGGGAATGTCGCCGGGGAGCTGTTTTTT. This translates into CASSAVSGGNVAGELFF.

The V call is TRBV5-1, the J call TRBJ1-6, with 7 positions matching TRBD1. V dropped 0 bases and J dropped 7; count of bases not matched to a gene: 4. Germline lookup yields CDR1 SGHRS and CDR2 YFSETQ. This CDR3 contains 15 residues. The CDR3 DNA is TGCGCCAGCAGCTTGGGGGACAGTCTAAATTCACCCCTCCACTTT. It encodes CASSLGDSLNSPLHF.

The rearrangement joins TRBV10-3 to TRBJ1-3; TRBD1 might be the D (5 bases). The CDR3 sequence is 14 residues long. Germline lookup yields CDR1 ENHRY and CDR2 SYGVKD. The CDR3 here is CASTGSLSGNTIYF. The CDR3 DNA reads as TGTGCTAGTACAGGTTCTCTCTCTGGAAACACCATATATTTT.

This clone was counted at least ten times. This sequence joins TRBV27 and TRBJ2-7; 7 bases are shared with TRBD2. V shed 3 bases, J shed 3 bases, and the junction held 5 bases outside the gene matches. This CDR3 region has 14 residues. CDR1 is MNHEY, CDR2 SMNVEV, per germline (reference sequence). CDR3 DNA: TGTGCCAGCAGTTTGGGGAGGGCCGGCTACGAGCAGTACTTC. It yields the protein CASSLGRAGYEQYF.

This chain links TRBV7-8 with TRBJ2-7; 7 bases are shared with TRBD2. Germline CDR1 reads SGHVS; CDR2 reads FQNEAQ. V lost 1 base, J lost 3 bases, and 6 bases stayed unmatched. The CDR3 runs 15 residues. The CDR3 nucleotides read TGTGCCAGCAGCTTAGAGGCTAGCGGAAGCTACGAGCAGTACTTC. Encoded protein: CASSLEASGSYEQYF.

The chain joins TRBV5-1 to TRBJ2-3; 8 nucleotides align to TRBD2. V was clipped by 3 bases and J by 1 base; unmatched bases: 1. The CDR3 sequence is 14 residues long. Germline-derived CDR1 and CDR2 are SGHRS and YFSETQ. The chain's CDR3 is CASSSTSGTDTQYF. CDR3 nucleotides: TGCGCCAGCAGCTCGACTAGCGGCACAGATACGCAGTATTTT.

The rearrangement uses TRBV11-2 and TRBJ1-1; D is ambiguous. In germline, CDR1 is SGHAT, CDR2 FQNNGV. The CDR3 extends over 13 amino acids. The CDR3 bases are TGTGCATCAGGCGTACGCTTGAACACTGAAGCTTTCTTT. As protein: CASGVRLNTEAFF.

This clone showed up just once. This chain uses TRBV11-2 with TRBJ2-3; the match to TRBD2 covers 9 bases. The CDR3 is 16 residues long. With V trimmed by 4 bases and J by 1 base, 6 bases remained unmatched. The germline gives CDR1 SGHAT, CDR2 FQNNGV. DNA of the CDR3: TGTGCCAGCAGCTATCTAGCGGGACTGGGCACAGATACGCAGTATTTT. Translation gives CASSYLAGLGTDTQYF. The whole variable domain, remainder taken from reference TRBV11-2 and TRBJ2-3, is EAGVAQSPRYKIIEKRQSVAFWCNPISGHATLYWYQQILGQGPKLLIQFQNNGVVDDSQLPKDRFSAERLKGVDSTLKIQPAKLEDSAVYLCASSYLAGLGTDTQYFGPGTRLTVL.

This chain connects TRBV30 to TRBJ2-3; no clear D gene. The CDR3 runs 14 residues. The germline V and J ends were trimmed by 3 bases and 0 bases, with 10 bases remaining between them. Germline V gene data show CDR1 as GTSNPN and CDR2 as SVGIG (reference sequence). The CDR3 region is CAWRSLVSTDTQYF. CDR3 bases: TGTGCCTGGAGGTCCCTAGTGAGCACAGATACGCAGTATTTT.

The chain uses TRBV6-4 and TRBJ2-1; 8 nucleotides agree with TRBD1. Germline values: CDR1 MRHNA, CDR2 SNTAGT. The J segment lost 6 bases and the V segment lost 6 bases, leaving 10 bases of the junction unmatched. CDR3 length: 15 residues. CDR3 coding DNA: TGTGCCAGCAGGCGCCGGGACAGGAGATCCAATGAGCAGTTCTTC. Translated: CASRRRDRRSNEQFF.

The V call is TRBV5-1, the J call TRBJ1-1; 7 positions match TRBD1. Germline values: CDR1 SGHRS, CDR2 YFSETQ. This CDR3 region has 13 residues. V lost 3 bases and J lost 4; bases outside the gene matches: 3. CDR3 bases: TGCGCCAGCAGCTCCCGGGACAGCACTGAAGCTTTCTTT. Protein sequence: CASSSRDSTEAFF.

The chain recombines TRBV19 with TRBJ1-5; D call uncertain. The length of the CDR3 is 13 residues. The V gene's germline CDR1 is LNHDA and CDR2 SQIVND (reference sequence). V lost 6 bases and J 1 base, leaving 7 bases between the germline ends. CDR3 residues: CASRERSNQPQHF. DNA of the CDR3: TGTGCCAGTAGGGAGCGGAGCAATCAGCCCCAGCATTTT.

This chain uses TRBV5-5 with TRBJ2-3; the D gene is possibly TRBD2 (7 bases). Between the trimmed V and J ends, which lost 3 bases and 2 bases, there was a span of 25 bases. Germline CDR1 and CDR2: SGHKS and YYEKEE (reference sequence). This CDR3 contains 19 residues. The CDR3 DNA is TGTGCCAGCAGCTCAAGGGTCTTTCTAAGCGGGACAACCACAGATACGCAGTATTTT. This gives the protein CASSSRVFLSGTTTDTQYF.

V gene TRBV5-4 combines with J gene TRBJ1-2; 11 positions match TRBD1. The CDR3 length is 16 residues. From germline, CDR1 is SGHNT and CDR2 YYREEE (reference sequence). V lost 3 bases and J lost 3; bases outside the gene matches: 7. The DNA for the CDR3 is TGTGCCAGCAGCTCAGGACAGGGGGCTTTGGACTATGGCTACACCTTC. Protein sequence: CASSSGQGALDYGYTF. Full variable domain (missing parts from reference TRBV5-4 and TRBJ1-2): ETGVTQSPTHLIKTRGQQVTLRCSSQSGHNTVSWYQQALGQGPQFIFQYYREEENGRGNFPPRFSGLQFPNYSSELNVNALELDDSALYLCASSSGQGALDYGYTFGSGTRLTVV.

This chain uses TRBV2 with TRBJ2-2, with 7 nucleotides matching TRBD1. This CDR3 region has 13 residues. The V gene end was trimmed by 8 bases and the J gene end by 2 bases; junction bases not matched to a gene: 2. Germline assignment: CDR1 SNHLY and CDR2 FYNNEI. This CDR3 reads CASHRGNTGELFF. The CDR3 coding sequence is TGTGCCAGCCACAGGGGCAACACCGGGGAGCTGTTTTTT.

This clone was picked up a small number of times. V usage is TRBV5-5 and J usage is TRBJ2-6; D gene uncertain. V was trimmed by 4 bases and J by 11 bases, leaving 10 bases between them. This CDR3 is 12 amino acids long. The germline V gene has CDR1 SGHKS and CDR2 YYEKEE (reference sequence). DNA for the CDR3: TGTGCCAGCAGCCGCGAGCGTGACGTCCTGACTTTC. Its protein product is CASSRERDVLTF.